A selection of T cell receptor beta chains follows, all from one sample in a study of blood T cell repertoires in COVID-19. TCRdb's table, derived via immunoSEQ multiplex PCR, lists solely in-frame clones and lacks some. The sample shows about 55,000 clones, about 93% of them seen only once. Sequenced material: peripheral blood. The receptor source for this set is a man aged 80 or over with acute or convalescent COVID-19. Each CDR3 is given with its conserved first and last residue. Fields, in order: CDR3 DNA, CDR3 protein, V gene, J gene, D gene. D genes are given only for firm matches.

TGTGCCAGCAGCCCCGGGGGGGACAGGGGATTGGTGGAGCAGTTCTTC	CASSPGGDRGLVEQFF	TRBV3-1/TRBV3-2	TRBJ2-1	TRBD1
TGTGCCAGCAGCTTGGTGGGGACTCACACCGGGGAGCTGTTTTTT	CASSLVGTHTGELFF	TRBV5-5	TRBJ2-2	.
TGTGCCATCAGTCCCATAGGGACAGGGGTCGAGCAGTTCTTC	CAISPIGTGVEQFF	TRBV10-3	TRBJ2-1	TRBD1
TGTGCCAGCAGGGTGGACAGGGGAAACTACAATGAGCAGTTCTTC	CASRVDRGNYNEQFF	TRBV6-5	TRBJ2-1	TRBD1
TGTGCCAGCAGCCAAACCAGCGGCACGCAGTATTTT	CASSQTSGTQYF	TRBV7-8	TRBJ2-3	.
TGTGCCAGCAGTTTAAGCGGGGGGGCCGGGGAGCTGTTTTTT	CASSLSGGAGELFF	TRBV28	TRBJ2-2	TRBD2
TGTGCCAGTAGTATAGGGCTAGCGGAGAGCACAGATACGCAGTATTTT	CASSIGLAESTDTQYF	TRBV19	TRBJ2-3	TRBD2
TGTGCCAGCAGCAACCCCGGGGGGAACACTGAAGCTTTCTTT	CASSNPGGNTEAFF	TRBV7-2	TRBJ1-1	.
TGTGCCAGCAACCCGGGGGGTATCCCCTACGAGCAGTACTTC	CASNPGGIPYEQYF	TRBV3-1/TRBV3-2	TRBJ2-7	TRBD2
TGTGCCAGCAGCCCGACGAGGACAGGACCCTACGAGCAGTACTTC	CASSPTRTGPYEQYF	TRBV11-2	TRBJ2-7	TRBD1
TGTGCCAGCAGCCAAGGGGAGTCACAGCCCCAGCATTTT	CASSQGESQPQHF	TRBV3-1/TRBV3-2	TRBJ1-5	.
TGTGCCAGCAGCTTAGACAGCTCTTTCTATGGCTACACCTTC	CASSLDSSFYGYTF	TRBV7-9	TRBJ1-2	.
TGTGCCAGTACCTTGGCAGGGGGCAATCAGCCCCAGCATTTT	CASTLAGGNQPQHF	TRBV19	TRBJ1-5	.
TGTGCCAGCAGGGCTAGCGGGGGGGCCCTAGGAGAGACCCAGTACTTC	CASRASGGALGETQYF	TRBV5-6	TRBJ2-5	TRBD2
TGTGCCAGCAGCTTATCCGGGGGGCCTTACAATGAGCAGTTCTTC	CASSLSGGPYNEQFF	TRBV7-9	TRBJ2-1	.
TGCGCCAGCAGCTTGGGTGAGGGCGCCAGGGGAAACACCATATATTTT	CASSLGEGARGNTIYF	TRBV5-1	TRBJ1-3	.
TGTGCCACCAGTGCCCCCGGGGGGGGCACAGATACGCAGTATTTT	CATSAPGGGTDTQYF	TRBV24-1	TRBJ2-3	TRBD2